A single TCR beta chain is shown here with its context. Its antigen remains unknown. The CDR3 length is 15 residues. Germline V lookup: CDR1 MRHNA, CDR2 SNTAGT. J lost 0 bases, V lost 9 bases, and 8 bases had no gene match. Genomic DNA of each subset was evenly split across several immunoSEQ plates. TCRdb keeps only in-frame clones here, not all; method: immunoSEQ multiplex PCR. The profile shows roughly 2.6 million clones, more than 90% of them singletons. This sample was included in a study of shared clonotypes between healthy human individuals. Notes on the study in general: Naive CD4 clonotypes were shared across several donors at 5% to 6%. On the whole, naive subsets had larger estimated richness than memory subsets had.

Source material: naive CD4+ T cells sorted from blood. Subset denoted: CD45RA+ positively selected. The V and J genes are TRBV6-4 and TRBJ2-1, with 7 bases matching TRBD2. The TCR originated in a man aged 18 to 29 in good health. The CDR3 loop reads CASREGPSSYNEQFF. For the CDR3, the DNA is TGTGCCAGTAGGGAGGGCCCAAGCTCCTACAATGAGCAGTTCTTC.